A single sample gave rise to the 4 T cell receptor beta chains below, sequenced in a study of identifying expanded T cells in peripheral blood (dated by TCRdb to the late 2010s). Library generation was performed with the immunoSEQ multiplex PCR assay. TCRdb holds this immuneACCESS table with in-frame rearrangements only. Some clones are missing; in checked studies, unresolved V genes explain under half, and the rest has no known cause. Here the sample has about 82,000 clones; roughly 90% occur a single time. About 7% of the sample rests with the top ten. Material for sequencing was blood. The origin of the receptors is a person between 18 and 75 years old in good health.

The gene calls are TRBV7-3 and TRBJ2-1; 9 nucleotides line up with TRBD2. The CDR3 spans 17 residues. Germline trimming cut 2 bases from V and 6 bases from J; bases unmatched to any gene: 11. From germline, CDR1 is SGHTA and CDR2 FQGTGA. CDR3 sequence (DNA): TGTGCCAGCAGCTTAGGGCCTAGCGGGGAGGGTGGCAATGAGCAGTTCTTC. Encoded protein: CASSLGPSGEGGNEQFF. The full variable domain, with the rest looked up from reference TRBV7-3 and TRBJ2-1, is GAGVSQTPSNKVTEKGKYVELRCDPISGHTALYWYRQSLGQGPEFLIYFQGTGAADDSGLPNDRFFAVRPEGSVSTLKIQRTERGDSAVYLCASSLGPSGEGGNEQFFGPGTRLTVL.

The rearrangement links TRBV7-9 to TRBJ2-3; 9 nucleotides agree with TRBD2. Germline V gene data show CDR1 as SEHNR and CDR2 as FQNEAQ (reference sequence). Trimming at V came to 1 base and at J to 3 bases, leaving 5 bases not matched to a gene. This CDR3 comprises 16 residues. The CDR3 protein is CASSLVLAGRTDTQYF. The CDR3 region has the DNA TGTGCCAGCAGCTTAGTTCTAGCGGGACGGACAGATACGCAGTATTTT. The full variable domain, in which reference TRBV7-9 and TRBJ2-3 provide the parts outside the CDR3, is DTGVSQNPRHKITKRGQNVTFRCDPISEHNRLYWYRQTLGQGPEFLTYFQNEAQLEKSRLLSDRFSAERPKGSFSTLEIQRTEQGDSAMYLCASSLVLAGRTDTQYFGPGTRLTVL.

A word on this clone: Other DNA sequences in the sample encode the same CDR3. In DNA, the CDR3 is TGTGCCTGGAACAGGGGGAGCTCCTACGAGCAGTACTTC. The encoded protein is CAWNRGSSYEQYF. The V call is TRBV30, the J call TRBJ2-7; 8 bases fit TRBD1. J lost 0 bases, V lost 4 bases, and 2 bases had no gene match. Germline loops: CDR1 GTSNPN, CDR2 SVGIG (reference sequence). This CDR3 is 13 amino acids long.

The chain couples TRBV18 to TRBJ2-7; possibly TRBD1 or TRBD2 for D (5 bases each). Germline CDR1 and CDR2: KGHSH and LQKENI. The CDR3 spans 17 residues. The V end lost 2 bases, the J end lost 3 bases, and 20 bases lay between the germline ends. Here the CDR3 DNA reads TGTGCCAGCTCACCAGGACTGGGGACCACGATACACTACGAGCAGTACTTC. Its protein is CASSPGLGTTIHYEQYF.